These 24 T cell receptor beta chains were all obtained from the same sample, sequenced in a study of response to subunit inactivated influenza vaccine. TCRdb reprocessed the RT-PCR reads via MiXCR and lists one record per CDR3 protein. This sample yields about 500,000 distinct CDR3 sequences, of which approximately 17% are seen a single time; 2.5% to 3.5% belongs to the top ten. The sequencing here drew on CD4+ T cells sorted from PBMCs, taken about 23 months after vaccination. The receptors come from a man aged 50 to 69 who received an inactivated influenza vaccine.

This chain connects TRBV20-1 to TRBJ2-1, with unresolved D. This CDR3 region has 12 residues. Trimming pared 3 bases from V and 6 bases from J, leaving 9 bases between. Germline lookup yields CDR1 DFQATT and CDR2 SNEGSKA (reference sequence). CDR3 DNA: TGCAGTGCTAGTTTAGCTGCCAATGAGCAGTTCTTC. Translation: CSASLAANEQFF.

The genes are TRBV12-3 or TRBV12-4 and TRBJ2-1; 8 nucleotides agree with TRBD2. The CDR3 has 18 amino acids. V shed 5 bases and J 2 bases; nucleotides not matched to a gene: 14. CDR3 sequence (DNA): TGTGCCAGCAGTCCTTATTCCTCTAGCGGGCGGACCTACAATGAGCAGTTCTTC. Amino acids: CASSPYSSSGRTYNEQFF.

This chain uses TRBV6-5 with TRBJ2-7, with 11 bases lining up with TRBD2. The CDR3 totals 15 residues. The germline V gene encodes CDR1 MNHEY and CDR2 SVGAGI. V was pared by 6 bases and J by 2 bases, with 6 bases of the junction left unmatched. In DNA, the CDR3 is TGTGCCAGCAGGTTGACTAGCGGGGCCGCCTACGAGCAGTACTTC. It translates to CASRLTSGAAYEQYF.

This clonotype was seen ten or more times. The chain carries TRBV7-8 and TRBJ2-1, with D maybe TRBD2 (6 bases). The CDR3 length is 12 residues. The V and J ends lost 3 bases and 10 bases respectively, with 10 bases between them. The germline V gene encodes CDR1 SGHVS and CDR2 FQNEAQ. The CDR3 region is CASSFLGSEQFF. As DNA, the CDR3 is TGTGCCAGCAGCTTCCTCGGGAGCGAGCAGTTCTTC.

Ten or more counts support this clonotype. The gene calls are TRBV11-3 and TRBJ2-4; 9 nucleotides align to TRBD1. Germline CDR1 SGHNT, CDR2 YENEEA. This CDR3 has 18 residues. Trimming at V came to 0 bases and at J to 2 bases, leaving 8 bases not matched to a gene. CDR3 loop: CASSLDGTGTGSKNIQYF. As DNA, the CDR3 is TGTGCCAGCAGCTTAGATGGGACAGGGACGGGGTCCAAAAACATTCAGTACTTC.

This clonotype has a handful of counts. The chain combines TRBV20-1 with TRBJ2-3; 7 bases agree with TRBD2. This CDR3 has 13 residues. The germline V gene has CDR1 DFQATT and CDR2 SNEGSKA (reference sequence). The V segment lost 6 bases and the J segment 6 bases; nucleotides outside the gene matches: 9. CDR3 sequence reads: CSAPAGPRDTQYF. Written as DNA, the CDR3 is TGCAGTGCCCCAGCGGGGCCGCGGGATACGCAGTATTTT.

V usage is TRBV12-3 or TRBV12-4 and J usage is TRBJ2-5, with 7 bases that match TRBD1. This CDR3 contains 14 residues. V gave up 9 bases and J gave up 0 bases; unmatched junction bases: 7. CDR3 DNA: TGTGCCAGTAGCGTGGGACAGAACCAAGAGACCCAGTACTTC. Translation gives CASSVGQNQETQYF.

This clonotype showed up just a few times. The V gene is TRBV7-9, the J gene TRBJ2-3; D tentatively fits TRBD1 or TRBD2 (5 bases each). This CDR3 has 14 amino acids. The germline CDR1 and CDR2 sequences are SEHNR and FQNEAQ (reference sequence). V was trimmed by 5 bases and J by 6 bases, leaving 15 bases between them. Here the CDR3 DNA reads TGTGCCAGCAGCCTTCCGAGGGGAATTGATACGCAGTATTTT. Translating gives CASSLPRGIDTQYF.

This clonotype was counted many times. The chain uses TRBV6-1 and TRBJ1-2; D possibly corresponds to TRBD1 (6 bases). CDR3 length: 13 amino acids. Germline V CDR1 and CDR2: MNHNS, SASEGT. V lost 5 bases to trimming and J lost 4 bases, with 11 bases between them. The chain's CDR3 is CASSRTVAYGYTF. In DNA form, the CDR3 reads TGTGCCAGCAGTCGGACAGTAGCCTATGGCTACACCTTC.

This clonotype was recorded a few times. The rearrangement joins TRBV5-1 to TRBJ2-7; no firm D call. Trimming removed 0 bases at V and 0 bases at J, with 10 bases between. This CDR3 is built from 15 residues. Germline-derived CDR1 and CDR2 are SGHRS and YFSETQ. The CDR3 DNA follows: TGCGCCAGCAGCTTGGGTAGTTCGAGCTCCTACGAGCAGTACTTC. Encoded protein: CASSLGSSSSYEQYF.

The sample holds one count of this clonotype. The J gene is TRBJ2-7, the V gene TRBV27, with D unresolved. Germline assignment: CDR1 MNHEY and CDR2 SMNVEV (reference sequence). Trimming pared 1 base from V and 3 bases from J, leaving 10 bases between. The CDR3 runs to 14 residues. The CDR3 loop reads CASSLFRPDYEQYF. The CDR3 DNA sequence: TGTGCCAGCAGTTTATTCCGGCCGGACTACGAGCAGTACTTC.

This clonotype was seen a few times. For the CDR3, the DNA is TGTGCCAGCAGCTTGAGCAGGGGGAAGAGTGAGCAGTTCTTC. It yields the protein CASSLSRGKSEQFF. V usage is TRBV7-8 and J usage is TRBJ2-1; 7 nucleotides line up with TRBD1. Germline assignment: CDR1 SGHVS and CDR2 FQNEAQ. V shed 3 bases, J shed 9 bases, and the junction held 8 bases outside the gene matches. The CDR3 loop spans 14 amino acids.

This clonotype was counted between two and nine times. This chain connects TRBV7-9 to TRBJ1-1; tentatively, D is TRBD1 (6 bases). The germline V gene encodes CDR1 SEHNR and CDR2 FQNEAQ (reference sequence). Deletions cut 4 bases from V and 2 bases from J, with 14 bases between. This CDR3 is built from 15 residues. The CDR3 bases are TGTGCCAGCAGCTATGGACAGCGCCTAAACACTGAAGCTTTCTTT. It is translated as CASSYGQRLNTEAFF.

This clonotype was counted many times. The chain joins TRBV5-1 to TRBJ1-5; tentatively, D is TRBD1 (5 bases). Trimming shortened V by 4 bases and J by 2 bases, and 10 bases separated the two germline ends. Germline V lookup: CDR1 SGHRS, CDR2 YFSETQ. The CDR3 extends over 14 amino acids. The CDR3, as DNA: TGCGCCAGCAGCCACACGGGGGGCAATCAGCCCCAGCATTTT. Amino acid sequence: CASSHTGGNQPQHF.

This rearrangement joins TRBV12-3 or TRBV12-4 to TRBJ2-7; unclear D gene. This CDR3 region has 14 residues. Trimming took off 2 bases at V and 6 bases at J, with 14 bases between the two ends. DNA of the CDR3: TGTGCCAGCAGTTTAACGCCCGAGGTGAGCGAGCAGTACTTC. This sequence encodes CASSLTPEVSEQYF.

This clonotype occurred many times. In DNA, the CDR3 is TGTGCCAGCAGTTCGGCTAGCGGGGGTCGAGAGACCCAGTACTTC. Amino acids: CASSSASGGRETQYF. The chain uses TRBV12-3 or TRBV12-4 and TRBJ2-5; TRBD2 agrees at 10 bases. The length of the CDR3 is 15 residues. V lost 4 bases, J lost 4 bases, and 6 bases stayed unmatched.

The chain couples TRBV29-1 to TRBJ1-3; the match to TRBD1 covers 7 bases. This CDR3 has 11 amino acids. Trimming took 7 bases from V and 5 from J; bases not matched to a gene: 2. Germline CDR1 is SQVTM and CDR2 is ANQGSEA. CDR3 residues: CSGGQRNTIYF. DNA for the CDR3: TGCAGCGGGGGACAGCGAAACACCATATATTTT.

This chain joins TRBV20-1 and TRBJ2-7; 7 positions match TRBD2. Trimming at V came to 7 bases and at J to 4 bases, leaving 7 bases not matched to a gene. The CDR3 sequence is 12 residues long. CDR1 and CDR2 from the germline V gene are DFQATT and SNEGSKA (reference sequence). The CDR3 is CSVAGRRYEQYF. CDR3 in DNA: TGCAGTGTTGCCGGGAGGCGGTACGAGCAGTACTTC.

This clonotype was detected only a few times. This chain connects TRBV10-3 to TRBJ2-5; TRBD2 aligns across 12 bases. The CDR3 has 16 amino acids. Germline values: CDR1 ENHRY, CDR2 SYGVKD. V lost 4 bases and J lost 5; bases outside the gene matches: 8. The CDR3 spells CAISGARLAGVETQYF. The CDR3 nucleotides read TGTGCCATCAGTGGAGCTCGACTAGCGGGAGTTGAGACCCAGTACTTC.

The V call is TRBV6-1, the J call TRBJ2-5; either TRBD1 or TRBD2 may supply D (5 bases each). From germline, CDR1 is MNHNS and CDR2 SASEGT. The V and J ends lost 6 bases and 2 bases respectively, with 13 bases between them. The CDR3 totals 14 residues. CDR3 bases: TGTGCCAGCAGCCGGGACCCTCAACAAGAGACCCAGTACTTC. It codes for CASSRDPQQETQYF.

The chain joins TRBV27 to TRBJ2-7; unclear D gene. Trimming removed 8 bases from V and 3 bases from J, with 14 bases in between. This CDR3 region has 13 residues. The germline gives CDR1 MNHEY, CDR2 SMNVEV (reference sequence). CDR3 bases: TGTGCCAGCGCGTCGAGTATAAGCTACGAGCAGTACTTC. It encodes CASASSISYEQYF.

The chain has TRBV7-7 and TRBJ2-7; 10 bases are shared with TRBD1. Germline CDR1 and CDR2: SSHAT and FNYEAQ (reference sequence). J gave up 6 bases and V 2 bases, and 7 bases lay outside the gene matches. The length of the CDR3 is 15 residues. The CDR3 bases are TGTGCCAGCAGCTTAAGGACAGGGGGGCGCAGCGAGCAGTACTTC. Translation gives CASSLRTGGRSEQYF.

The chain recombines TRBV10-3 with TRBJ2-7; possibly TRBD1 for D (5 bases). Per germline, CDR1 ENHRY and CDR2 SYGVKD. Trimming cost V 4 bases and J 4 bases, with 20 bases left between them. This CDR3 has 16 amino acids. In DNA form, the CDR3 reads TGTGCCATCAGTGTCGACACAGGTGGCCCTAGATACGAGCAGTACTTC. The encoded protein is CAISVDTGGPRYEQYF.

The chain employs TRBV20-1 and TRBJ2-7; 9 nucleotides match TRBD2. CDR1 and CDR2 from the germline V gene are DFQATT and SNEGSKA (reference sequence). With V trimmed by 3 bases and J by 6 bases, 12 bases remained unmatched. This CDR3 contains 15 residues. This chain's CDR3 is CSASPTVRGGREQYF. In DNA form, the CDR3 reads TGCAGTGCTAGCCCCACCGTGCGGGGGGGCCGCGAGCAGTACTTC.